One sample yielded the 7 T cell receptor beta chains listed below, sequenced in a study of long-term antiretroviral therapy in people with HIV. Running of the v3.0 immunoSEQ assay took place at survey level. The protocol was immunoSEQ multiplex PCR, while the TCRdb copy is restricted to in-frame clones and leaves out a portion. The sample shows more than 15,000 clones, over 70% of them seen only once. Sequenced here: unsorted PBMCs, sampled 1.5 years before starting antiretroviral therapy. The receptors here all came from a woman between 50 and 59 years old with HIV.

This rearrangement joins TRBV4-1 to TRBJ2-5; maybe TRBD2 (6 bases). Per germline, CDR1 MGHRA and CDR2 YSYEKL. Between the trimmed V and J ends, which lost 0 bases and 8 bases, there was a span of 10 bases. The CDR3 contains 13 residues. CDR3 in amino acids: CASSQEGLLTQYF. The CDR3 coding sequence is TGCGCCAGCAGCCAAGAGGGACTGCTAACCCAGTACTTC.

This chain links TRBV12-5 with TRBJ1-3; 7 positions agree with TRBD1. The CDR3 runs to 15 residues. V shed 6 bases, J shed 4 bases, and the junction held 9 bases outside the gene matches. The germline V gene has CDR1 LGHNT and CDR2 FRNRAP. CDR3 nucleotides: TGTGCTAGTGGATACGCAGGGGGAAGAGGAAACACCATATATTTT. Protein sequence: CASGYAGGRGNTIYF.

The J gene is TRBJ2-5, the V gene TRBV7-8; 11 bases agree with TRBD1. Losses at the gene ends were 4 bases for V and 5 bases for J; bases not matched to a gene: 6. The V gene's germline CDR1 is SGHVS and CDR2 FQNEAQ. The CDR3 covers 15 residues. Written as DNA, the CDR3 is TGTGCCAGCAGCTCCGCCGGGACAGGGGGGGAGACCCAGTACTTC. Residues: CASSSAGTGGETQYF.

The chain links TRBV9 to TRBJ1-6, with unresolved D. CDR1 is SGDLS and CDR2 is YYNGEE in the germline V gene. V was trimmed by 0 bases and J by 5 bases, leaving 6 bases between them. The length of the CDR3 is 14 residues. Here the CDR3 DNA reads TGTGCCAGCAGCGTAGGGACTAATAATTCACCCCTCCACTTT. It is translated as CASSVGTNNSPLHF. The entire variable domain, with the rest obtained from reference TRBV9 and TRBJ1-6, is as follows: DSGVTQTPKHLITATGQRVTLRCSPRSGDLSVYWYQQSLDQGLQFLIQYYNGEERAKGNILERFSAQQFPDLHSELNLSSLELGDSALYFCASSVGTNNSPLHFGNGTRLTVT.

The rearrangement joins TRBV23-1 to TRBJ1-3; D is undetermined. TRBV23-1 is an ORF; its function is uncertain. Trimming pared 2 bases from V and 0 bases from J, leaving 14 bases between. The CDR3 consists of 17 residues. CDR3 bases: TGCGCCAGCAGTCAAAAGGGTGCCCCTCACTCTGGAAACACCATATATTTT. Its protein is CASSQKGAPHSGNTIYF.

V usage is TRBV2 and J usage is TRBJ1-6, with TRBD1 identical over 8 bases. Germline loops: CDR1 SNHLY, CDR2 FYNNEI. This CDR3 has 14 amino acids. V was clipped by 6 bases and J by 7 bases; unmatched bases: 5. The DNA of the CDR3 is TGTGCCAGCAGCCTAACAGGGGGAAATTCACCCCTCCACTTT. As protein: CASSLTGGNSPLHF.

This clone has just one count. The chain employs TRBV6-6 and TRBJ2-3, with D perhaps TRBD1 (5 bases). There are 13 residues in the CDR3. V lost 8 bases to trimming and J lost 4 bases, with 13 bases between them. The germline V gene encodes CDR1 MNHNY and CDR2 SVGAGI (reference sequence). The chain's CDR3 is CASHRSGADTQYF. DNA for the CDR3: TGTGCCAGCCACAGGAGTGGCGCAGATACGCAGTATTTT.